These T cell receptor beta chains were read from a single sample in a study of Ad26.COV2.S vaccination and SARS-CoV-2 variants. Libraries were prepared by immunoSEQ multiplex PCR; TCRdb keeps only in-frame clonotypes and omits some of them. The profile shows about 350,000 clones, more than 75% of them singletons. The specimen comprised peripheral blood, sampled in a trial of Ad26.COV2.S vaccine versus placebo. The receptor source for this set is a person between 18 and 59 years old who received the Ad26.COV2.S COVID-19 vaccine or a placebo. Both conserved end residues are part of each CDR3. D genes are given only for firm matches. The size field is filled for only some rows; it gives once, few, many or a size class.

V gene: TRBV5-6; clone size: NA; D gene: NA; J gene: TRBJ2-7; CDR3 protein: CASSLEAGGEQYF; CDR3 DNA: TGTGCCAGCAGCTTGGAAGCCGGGGGCGAGCAGTACTTC
V gene: TRBV28; clone size: once; D gene: NA; J gene: TRBJ2-5; CDR3 protein: CASSFRATQETQYF; CDR3 DNA: TGTGCCAGCAGTTTTAGGGCCACACAAGAGACCCAGTACTTC
V gene: TRBV5-1; clone size: NA; D gene: TRBD1; J gene: TRBJ1-2; CDR3 protein: CASSPGDREIRNGYTF; CDR3 DNA: TGCGCCAGCAGCCCGGGGGACAGGGAAATCCGTAATGGCTACACCTTC
V gene: TRBV7-9; clone size: NA; D gene: NA; J gene: TRBJ2-3; CDR3 protein: CASSLAGADTQYF; CDR3 DNA: TGTGCCAGCAGCTTAGCGGGTGCGGATACGCAGTATTTT
V gene: TRBV24-1; clone size: NA; D gene: TRBD1; J gene: TRBJ1-5; CDR3 protein: CATSDLRGQSDNQPQHF; CDR3 DNA: TGTGCCACCAGTGATTTACGGGGACAGTCGGACAATCAGCCCCAGCATTTT
V gene: TRBV27; clone size: NA; D gene: NA; J gene: TRBJ1-3; CDR3 protein: CASSLFGQISGNTIYF; CDR3 DNA: TGTGCCAGCAGTTTATTTGGACAGATCTCTGGAAACACCATATATTTT
V gene: TRBV3-1/TRBV3-2; clone size: NA; D gene: NA; J gene: TRBJ1-6; CDR3 protein: CASSVILGNSPLHF; CDR3 DNA: TGTGCCAGCAGCGTTATATTGGGTAATTCACCCCTCCACTTT
V gene: TRBV12-2; clone size: NA; D gene: NA; J gene: TRBJ2-3; CDR3 protein: CASRFGTLAGELDTQYF; CDR3 DNA: TGTGCAAGTCGCTTTGGTACTCTAGCGGGAGAGCTGGATACGCAGTATTTT
V gene: TRBV7-9; clone size: NA; D gene: NA; J gene: TRBJ1-1; CDR3 protein: CASSLSGNTEAFF; CDR3 DNA: TGTGCCAGCAGCTTATCAGGAAACACTGAAGCTTTCTTT
V gene: TRBV27; clone size: NA; D gene: TRBD1; J gene: TRBJ2-1; CDR3 protein: CASSREGQGVWGQFF; CDR3 DNA: TGTGCCAGCAGTAGAGAAGGACAGGGGGTCTGGGGGCAGTTCTTC
V gene: TRBV27; clone size: NA; D gene: TRBD1; J gene: TRBJ1-2; CDR3 protein: CASRIMTGTGTYGYTF; CDR3 DNA: TGTGCCAGCAGAATAATGACCGGGACAGGGACCTATGGCTACACCTTC
V gene: TRBV7-8; clone size: NA; D gene: TRBD1; J gene: TRBJ1-1; CDR3 protein: CASSHRTGGKDTEAFF; CDR3 DNA: TGTGCCAGCAGCCACCGGACAGGGGGGAAGGACACTGAAGCTTTCTTT
V gene: TRBV19; clone size: NA; D gene: NA; J gene: TRBJ2-7; CDR3 protein: CASSGGGLGSYEQYF; CDR3 DNA: TGTGCCAGTAGTGGGGGGGGCCTTGGCTCCTACGAGCAGTACTTC
V gene: TRBV11-2; clone size: NA; D gene: NA; J gene: TRBJ2-2; CDR3 protein: CASSLTGGTNTGELFF; CDR3 DNA: TGTGCCAGCAGCTTAACTGGGGGAACGAACACCGGGGAGCTGTTTTTT
V gene: TRBV30; clone size: NA; D gene: NA; J gene: TRBJ1-1; CDR3 protein: CAWSVGGWEAFF; CDR3 DNA: TGTGCCTGGAGTGTTGGGGGGTGGGAAGCTTTCTTT
V gene: TRBV7-9; clone size: NA; D gene: TRBD2; J gene: TRBJ2-2; CDR3 protein: CASSVGTSGNTGELFF; CDR3 DNA: TGTGCCAGCAGCGTTGGGACTAGCGGGAACACCGGGGAGCTGTTTTTT
V gene: TRBV19; clone size: NA; D gene: NA; J gene: TRBJ1-5; CDR3 protein: CASTESGRNNQPQHF; CDR3 DNA: TGTGCCAGTACCGAATCCGGCAGGAACAATCAGCCCCAGCATTTT
V gene: TRBV4-3; clone size: NA; D gene: NA; J gene: TRBJ1-1; CDR3 protein: CASSQGYQGKTEAFF; CDR3 DNA: TGCGCCAGCAGCCAAGGGTATCAGGGTAAGACTGAAGCTTTCTTT
V gene: TRBV5-1; clone size: NA; D gene: NA; J gene: TRBJ2-1; CDR3 protein: CASSLFPGFNDEQFF; CDR3 DNA: TGCGCCAGCAGCTTGTTCCCAGGGTTCAACGATGAGCAGTTCTTC
V gene: TRBV6-5; clone size: once; D gene: TRBD1; J gene: TRBJ2-7; CDR3 protein: CASSYSWDRLYEQYF; CDR3 DNA: TGTGCCAGCAGTTACTCGTGGGACAGACTATACGAGCAGTACTTC
V gene: TRBV15; clone size: NA; D gene: NA; J gene: TRBJ2-3; CDR3 protein: CATSREGGDTQYF; CDR3 DNA: TGTGCCACCAGCAGAGAGGGGGGCGATACGCAGTATTTT
V gene: TRBV10-3; clone size: NA; D gene: NA; J gene: TRBJ2-3; CDR3 protein: CAQGKDTDTQYF; CDR3 DNA: TGTGCCCAAGGCAAGGACACAGATACGCAGTATTTT
V gene: TRBV19; clone size: once; D gene: NA; J gene: TRBJ2-7; CDR3 protein: CASSIGGGSYEQYF; CDR3 DNA: TGTGCCAGTAGTATAGGTGGGGGCTCCTACGAGCAGTACTTC
V gene: TRBV13; clone size: once; D gene: NA; J gene: TRBJ1-6; CDR3 protein: CASSLGGTKNSPLHF; CDR3 DNA: TGTGCCAGCAGCTTAGGGGGGACAAAGAATTCACCCCTCCACTTT
V gene: TRBV5-1; clone size: NA; D gene: TRBD1; J gene: TRBJ2-7; CDR3 protein: CASSGDRGVEQYF; CDR3 DNA: TGCGCCAGCAGCGGGGACAGGGGGGTCGAGCAGTACTTC
V gene: TRBV28; clone size: NA; D gene: NA; J gene: TRBJ2-4; CDR3 protein: CASSSGQIAKNIQYF; CDR3 DNA: TGTGCCAGCAGTTCCGGACAGATAGCCAAAAACATTCAGTACTTC
V gene: TRBV4-3; clone size: NA; D gene: NA; J gene: TRBJ2-7; CDR3 protein: CASSLEFGPYEQYF; CDR3 DNA: TGCGCCAGCAGCCTCGAGTTCGGGCCCTACGAGCAGTACTTC